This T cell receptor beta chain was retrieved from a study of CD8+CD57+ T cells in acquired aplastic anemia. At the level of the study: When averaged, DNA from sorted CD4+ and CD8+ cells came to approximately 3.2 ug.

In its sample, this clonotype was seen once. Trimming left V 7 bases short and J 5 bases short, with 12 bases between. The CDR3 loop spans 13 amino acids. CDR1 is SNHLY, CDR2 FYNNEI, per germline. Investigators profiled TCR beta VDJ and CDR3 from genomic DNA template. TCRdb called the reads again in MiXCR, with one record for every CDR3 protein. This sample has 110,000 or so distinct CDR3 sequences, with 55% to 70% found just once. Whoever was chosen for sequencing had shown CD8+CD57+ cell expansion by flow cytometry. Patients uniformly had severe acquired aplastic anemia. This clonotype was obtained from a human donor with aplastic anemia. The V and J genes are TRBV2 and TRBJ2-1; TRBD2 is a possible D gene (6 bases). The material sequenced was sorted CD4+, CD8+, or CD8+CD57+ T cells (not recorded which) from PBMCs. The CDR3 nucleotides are TGTGCCAGCAACCGGGACTTGGACAATGAGCAGTTCTTC. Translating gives CASNRDLDNEQFF.